Following are 28 T cell receptor beta chains from one sample sequenced in a study of cytomegalovirus exposure and HLA in healthy donors. Vbeta (60) and Jbeta (13) primers were used in the PCR. The method was immunoSEQ multiplex PCR; TCRdb's version includes in-frame clones alone and lacks a portion of them. The sample lists more than 85,000 clones; about 12% were seen once. The sequenced sample consisted of PBMCs. All receptors derive from a man aged 35 to 55 in good health and CMV-seropositive.

This clone was observed a handful of times. The gene calls are TRBV20-1 and TRBJ1-1, with a tentative D call TRBD1 (5 bases). The CDR3 totals 11 residues. In germline, CDR1 is DFQATT, CDR2 SNEGSKA (reference sequence). V lost 5 bases to trimming and J lost 6 bases, with 10 bases between them. CDR3 DNA sequence: TGCAGTGCTCCCGACAGCTCTGAAGCTTTCTTT. Translating gives CSAPDSSEAFF.

This chain joins TRBV4-3 and TRBJ2-1; 15 positions agree with TRBD2. From germline, CDR1 is LGHNA and CDR2 YSLEER. The CDR3 spans 15 residues. The trim removed 4 bases at V and 9 bases at J, leaving 4 bases unmatched. DNA of the CDR3: TGCGCCAGCAGCCGGACTAGCGGGAGGGAGGGTGAGCAGTTCTTC. It translates to CASSRTSGREGEQFF.

The chain combines TRBV7-9 with TRBJ1-2; D remains ambiguous. Trimming left V 5 bases short and J 8 bases short, with 12 bases between. Germline CDR1 SEHNR, CDR2 FQNEAQ (reference sequence). The CDR3 has 12 residues. The CDR3 here is CASSPGRGGYTF. For the CDR3, the DNA is TGTGCCAGCAGCCCCGGTCGCGGGGGCTACACCTTC.

This clone was detected a few times. The chain is built from TRBV29-1 and TRBJ2-7, with a possible D match to TRBD2 (7 bases). Germline V lookup: CDR1 SQVTM, CDR2 ANQGSEA. Deletions cut 4 bases from V and 1 base from J, with 17 bases between. The CDR3 runs 15 residues. The CDR3 reads CSVAGGQAKSYEQYF. Written as DNA, the CDR3 is TGCAGCGTTGCCGGGGGGCAGGCCAAGTCCTACGAGCAGTACTTC.

CDR3 amino acids: CSVEYPGADYEQYF. CDR3 bases: TGCAGCGTTGAATACCCAGGGGCCGACTACGAGCAGTACTTC. V gene TRBV29-1 combines with J gene TRBJ2-7; D might be TRBD1 (6 bases). Germline CDR1 and CDR2: SQVTM and ANQGSEA. V was clipped by 2 bases and J by 3 bases, with 14 bases between them. The CDR3 length is 14 residues.

V and J are TRBV7-8 and TRBJ2-3, with a tentative D call TRBD2 (7 bases). The V end was cut by 3 bases, the J end by 6 bases, with 16 bases between. Germline V gene sequence: CDR1 SGHVS, CDR2 FQNEAQ. CDR3 size: 15 residues. CDR3 in amino acids: CASSFLRGGRDTQYF. CDR3 nucleotide sequence: TGTGCCAGCAGCTTTCTTAGGGGGGGTAGGGATACGCAGTATTTT.

This clone has only a few counts. V is TRBV7-2 and J is TRBJ2-5; 10 positions agree with TRBD1. Germline assignment: CDR1 SGHTA and CDR2 FQGNSA. This CDR3 is built from 17 residues. With V trimmed by 5 bases and J by 1 base, 10 bases remained unmatched. CDR3 region: CASSAHGDRGIQETQYF. The CDR3 DNA is TGTGCCAGCAGCGCCCATGGGGACAGGGGAATCCAAGAGACCCAGTACTTC.

This clone appeared a few times. V usage is TRBV5-1 and J usage is TRBJ2-7; D may be TRBD2 (6 bases). This CDR3 has 12 amino acids. V was trimmed by 5 bases and J by 5 bases, leaving 11 bases between them. Germline V gene sequence: CDR1 SGHRS, CDR2 YFSETQ. The CDR3: CASSPGSHEQYF. The CDR3 DNA follows: TGCGCCAGCAGTCCCGGGAGCCACGAGCAGTACTTC.

The sample holds many counts of this clone. The chain recombines TRBV2 with TRBJ1-4, with TRBD1 as a possible D gene (6 bases). Trimming removed 4 bases from V and 8 bases from J, with 17 bases in between. The CDR3 contains 15 residues. Germline V gene sequence: CDR1 SNHLY, CDR2 FYNNEI. The CDR3 region has the DNA TGTGCCAGCAGTGCCCCCCTCAGGGGTGGGGAAAAACTGTTTTTT. Protein product: CASSAPLRGGEKLFF.

In this sample, this clone turned up a few times. The chain couples TRBV30 to TRBJ1-5; D is uncertain. CDR1 GTSNPN and CDR2 SVGIG come from the germline V gene (reference sequence). V was shortened by 5 bases and J by 3 bases, with 14 bases between the two germline ends. There are 14 residues in the CDR3. The CDR3 loop is CAWASGFANQPQHF. CDR3 nucleotides: TGTGCCTGGGCCTCGGGTTTTGCCAATCAGCCCCAGCATTTT.

This clone was found a few times. The chain is built from TRBV6-6 and TRBJ2-7, with D possibly matching TRBD1 (6 bases). With 6 bases removed from V and 2 bases from J, the gap between germline ends came to 14 bases. The CDR3 is 14 amino acids. Germline CDR1 and CDR2: MNHNY and SVGAGI (reference sequence). The CDR3 coding sequence is TGTGCCAGCAGATCCGTAGGGGGAGCCTACGAGCAGTACTTC. Amino acids: CASRSVGGAYEQYF.

V is TRBV30 and J is TRBJ1-5; 10 positions agree with TRBD1. Looked up from germline, CDR1 is GTSNPN and CDR2 is SVGIG (reference sequence). V shed 0 bases and J 6 bases; nucleotides not matched to a gene: 5. CDR3 size: 15 residues. CDR3 bases: TGTGCCTGGAGTGTACGGGGACAGGGGAGTCAGCCCCAGCATTTT. It encodes CAWSVRGQGSQPQHF.

The chain combines TRBV27 with TRBJ2-7; maybe TRBD2 (7 bases). Trimming removed 5 bases at V and 0 bases at J, with 23 bases between. Germline-derived CDR1 and CDR2 are MNHEY and SMNVEV (reference sequence). The CDR3 has 18 residues. The CDR3 nucleotides are TGTGCCAGCAGTAAACGGGGGCTAGCGGTCGGAAGCTCCTACGAGCAGTACTTC. It is translated as CASSKRGLAVGSSYEQYF.

V usage is TRBV6-1 and J usage is TRBJ2-1, with 12 bases identical to TRBD2. CDR3 length: 15 residues. The V gene end was trimmed by 7 bases and the J gene end by 9 bases; junction bases not matched to a gene: 10. Germline-derived CDR1 and CDR2 are MNHNS and SASEGT. DNA for the CDR3: TGTGCCAGCACTCATCTAGCGGGAGGGCCGCTTGAGCAGTTCTTC. Its protein is CASTHLAGGPLEQFF.

This clone was found a few times. The chain recombines TRBV27 with TRBJ2-7; TRBD2 agrees at 8 bases. Germline V gene sequence: CDR1 MNHEY, CDR2 SMNVEV (reference sequence). The CDR3 length is 12 residues. Trimming at V came to 4 bases and at J to 6 bases, leaving 2 bases not matched to a gene. DNA for the CDR3: TGTGCCAGCAGTTCCGCGGGAGGCGAGCAGTACTTC. Its translation is CASSSAGGEQYF.

This clone was seen only a few times. The chain couples TRBV11-3 to TRBJ2-3; TRBD2 might be the D (6 bases). Trimming took off 2 bases at V and 1 base at J, with 7 bases between the two ends. Germline-derived CDR1 and CDR2 are SGHNT and YENEEA. The CDR3 is made up of 14 amino acids. The CDR3 reads CASSLREGTDTQYF. The CDR3 nucleotides read TGTGCCAGCAGCTTAAGGGAGGGCACAGATACGCAGTATTTT.

This clone showed up just a few times. This chain connects TRBV9 to TRBJ1-2; D uncertain. The CDR3 contains 15 residues. Trimming removed 0 bases at V and 2 bases at J, with 11 bases between. The germline V gene has CDR1 SGDLS and CDR2 YYNGEE. The CDR3 DNA follows: TGTGCCAGCAGCGTAGAACCGACAACCAACTATGGCTACACCTTC. Encoded protein: CASSVEPTTNYGYTF. Full variable domain (missing parts from reference TRBV9 and TRBJ1-2): DSGVTQTPKHLITATGQRVTLRCSPRSGDLSVYWYQQSLDQGLQFLIQYYNGEERAKGNILERFSAQQFPDLHSELNLSSLELGDSALYFCASSVEPTTNYGYTFGSGTRLTVV.

The genes are TRBV29-1 and TRBJ2-3, with TRBD2 matching over 8 bases. CDR3 size: 14 residues. The germline V gene encodes CDR1 SQVTM and CDR2 ANQGSEA. V shed 7 bases and J 1 base; nucleotides not matched to a gene: 7. Here the CDR3 DNA reads TGCAGCGCTGAGGTTAGCGGGGGCACAGATACGCAGTATTTT. Translation gives CSAEVSGGTDTQYF.

This clone appeared a few times. Written as DNA, the CDR3 is TGTGCCAGCAGCTATTTGGGACTAGTTAACACCGGGGAGCTGTTTTTT. Its protein is CASSYLGLVNTGELFF. The rearrangement uses TRBV7-2 and TRBJ2-2; 8 bases match TRBD2. The germline V gene has CDR1 SGHTA and CDR2 FQGNSA. The CDR3 loop spans 16 amino acids. After removal of 4 bases from V and 2 bases from J, the junction contained 6 bases not matched to a gene. Drawing the rest from reference TRBV7-2 and TRBJ2-2, the complete variable domain is GAGVSQSPSNKVTEKGKDVELRCDPISGHTALYWYRQSLGQGLEFLIYFQGNSAPDKSGLPSDRFSAERTGGSVSTLTIQRTQQEDSAVYLCASSYLGLVNTGELFFGEGSRLTVL.

This clone showed up just a few times. The chain couples TRBV10-2 to TRBJ1-4, with D maybe TRBD1 (6 bases). The V and J ends lost 5 bases and 8 bases respectively, with 12 bases between them. The CDR3 loop spans 13 amino acids. Germline CDR1 reads WSHSY; CDR2 reads SAAADI. The CDR3 nucleotides read TGCGCCAGCAGTCCCGGACAGTACGAAAAACTGTTTTTT. It specifies CASSPGQYEKLFF.

The table lists this clone with a few counts. This chain joins TRBV7-9 and TRBJ1-1, with D hard to call. The CDR3 spans 15 residues. Germline-derived CDR1 and CDR2 are SEHNR and FQNEAQ (reference sequence). V dropped 6 bases and J dropped 3 bases, with 17 bases sitting between them. CDR3 amino acids: CASSDGSGEYTEAFF. The CDR3 coding sequence is TGTGCCAGCAGTGACGGTTCCGGGGAGTACACTGAAGCTTTCTTT.

This clone was seen a few times. The chain carries TRBV4-1 and TRBJ2-3, with 11 bases identical to TRBD2. Germline CDR1 reads MGHRA; CDR2 reads YSYEKL. The CDR3 is made up of 16 amino acids. The junction had 12 bases not matched to a gene; V was cut back by 4 bases and J by 9 bases. In nucleotides, the CDR3 is TGCGCCAGCAGCCGCCTACTAGCGGGAGAAGGCGGAACGCAGTATTTT. This codes for CASSRLLAGEGGTQYF.

The V call is TRBV7-2, the J call TRBJ1-1; no reliable D call. From germline, CDR1 is SGHTA and CDR2 FQGNSA. Deletions cut 3 bases from V and 1 base from J, with 9 bases between. The CDR3 length is 14 residues. CDR3: CASSLSSSNTEAFF. CDR3 sequence (DNA): TGTGCCAGCAGCTTGAGTTCTTCGAACACTGAAGCTTTCTTT.

Only a few counts were recorded for this clone. The chain has TRBV29-1 and TRBJ2-1; 10 positions agree with TRBD2. This CDR3 region has 13 residues. J was trimmed by 6 bases and V by 4 bases; bases with no gene match: 3. Looked up from germline, CDR1 is SQVTM and CDR2 is ANQGSEA. As DNA, the CDR3 is TGCAGCGTTGCTAGCGGGAGCCTCAATGAGCAGTTCTTC. Protein product: CSVASGSLNEQFF.

V gene TRBV30 combines with J gene TRBJ1-5; 9 bases align to TRBD1. The CDR3 is 17 residues long. CDR1 GTSNPN and CDR2 SVGIG come from the germline V gene (reference sequence). V shed 0 bases, J shed 6 bases, and the junction held 12 bases outside the gene matches. This CDR3 reads CAWSVGGTGRFGQPQHF. CDR3 coding DNA: TGTGCCTGGAGTGTAGGGGGGACAGGGAGGTTTGGTCAGCCCCAGCATTTT.

This chain uses TRBV9 with TRBJ2-5; D not resolved. This CDR3 has 14 residues. Looked up from germline, CDR1 is SGDLS and CDR2 is YYNGEE. Trimming pared 1 base from V and 1 base from J, leaving 8 bases between. The CDR3 spells CASSVLGSQETQYF. CDR3 coding DNA: TGTGCCAGCAGCGTACTAGGAAGCCAAGAGACCCAGTACTTC.

This clone has a handful of counts. The gene calls are TRBV19 and TRBJ2-7, with D maybe TRBD1 (6 bases). V was trimmed by 4 bases and J by 2 bases, leaving 9 bases between them. This CDR3 has 13 amino acids. The germline V gene encodes CDR1 LNHDA and CDR2 SQIVND (reference sequence). The CDR3 region has the DNA TGTGCCAGTAGTACTGGACAGCCCTACGAGCAGTACTTC. Its protein is CASSTGQPYEQYF.

Only a few counts were recorded for this clone. The J gene is TRBJ2-5, the V gene TRBV7-2; no clear D gene. The J call may be in error: the DNA end matches TRBJ2-7 better. From germline, CDR1 is SGHTA and CDR2 FQGNSA. The CDR3 contains 12 residues. CDR3 nucleotides: TGTGCCAGCAGCTACGACTCCTACGAGCAGTACTTC. Amino acids: CASSYDSYEQYF.